The rows below give T cell receptor beta chains drawn from one sample of a study of cytomegalovirus exposure and HLA in healthy donors. Sequenced by immunoSEQ multiplex PCR; TCRdb stores in-frame clones only, minus some. This table holds almost 200,000 clones, roughly four fifths found once. Sequenced material: PBMCs. Receptor source: a man aged 25 to 45 in good health and CMV-seronegative. Each CDR3 is given with its conserved first and last residue. D genes are given only for firm matches. Not all rows give a size; the values are once, few, many and, for expanded clones, a class.

v_gene,abundance,j_gene,d_gene,CDR3aa,CDR3nt
TRBV7-2,NA,TRBJ2-1,TRBD2,CASSLVGTSGNYEQFF,TGTGCCAGCAGCTTAGTGGGGACTAGCGGGAACTATGAGCAGTTCTTC
TRBV27,NA,TRBJ2-1,TRBD2,CASSFWASGRYNEQFF,TGTGCCAGCAGTTTTTGGGCTAGCGGGAGATATAATGAGCAGTTCTTC
TRBV6-1,once,TRBJ1-4,NA,CASSEERPSLNEKLFF,TGTGCCAGCAGTGAAGAGCGGCCGTCCCTCAATGAAAAACTGTTTTTT
TRBV29-1,NA,TRBJ2-5,TRBD2,CSVRSWLAEETQYF,TGCAGCGTGAGAAGTTGGCTAGCGGAAGAGACCCAGTACTTC
TRBV30,NA,TRBJ2-7,NA,CAWSPPRSSYEQYF,TGTGCCTGGAGTCCTCCCCGTTCGTCCTACGAGCAGTACTTC
TRBV28,NA,TRBJ2-7,TRBD2,CASNAGLAEAYEQYF,TGTGCCAGCAACGCAGGACTAGCGGAGGCCTACGAGCAGTACTTC
TRBV6-5,NA,TRBJ2-3,NA,CASTRAGSDTQYF,TGTGCCAGCACAAGAGCAGGGTCAGATACGCAGTATTTT
TRBV7-9,NA,TRBJ2-7,NA,CASLGQGSSYEQYF,TGTGCCAGCCTGGGGCAGGGGAGCTCCTACGAGCAGTACTTC
TRBV4-1,NA,TRBJ2-1,TRBD1,CASSQELVGGYEQFF,TGCGCCAGCAGCCAGGAACTAGTAGGGGGCTATGAGCAGTTCTTC
TRBV19,NA,TRBJ2-3,TRBD2,CASAFSGGTSAASTDTQYF,TGTGCCAGTGCTTTCTCAGGGGGGACTAGCGCGGCTAGCACAGATACGCAGTATTTT
TRBV29-1,NA,TRBJ2-2,NA,CSARGSNTGELFF,TGCAGCGCCCGAGGGTCGAACACCGGGGAGCTGTTTTTT
TRBV6-1,NA,TRBJ1-5,TRBD1,CASSERGRGNQPQHF,TGTGCCAGCAGTGAAAGGGGGCGCGGCAATCAGCCCCAGCATTTT
TRBV13,NA,TRBJ2-3,NA,CASSLNSAGRGTDTQYF,TGTGCCAGCAGCTTAAATTCGGCGGGGCGGGGTACAGATACGCAGTATTTT
TRBV2,NA,TRBJ1-1,NA,CASGRGRGTEAFF,TGTGCCAGCGGGAGAGGTAGGGGGACTGAAGCTTTCTTT
TRBV11-2,NA,TRBJ2-1,TRBD2,CASSLAGTSGSAGQFF,TGTGCCAGCAGCTTAGCCGGGACTAGCGGGAGTGCTGGGCAGTTCTTC
TRBV5-4,NA,TRBJ2-7,NA,CASSLARVPYEQYF,TGTGCCAGCAGCTTGGCCAGGGTACCCTACGAGCAGTACTTC
TRBV7-9,many,TRBJ2-5,TRBD1,CASSLSQTGDDSQYF,TGTGCCAGCAGCTTATCTCAGACAGGGGACGATTCCCAGTACTTC
TRBV5-8,few,TRBJ1-2,TRBD1,CASSLNRGDYGYTF,TGTGCCAGCAGCTTGAACAGGGGGGACTATGGCTACACCTTC
TRBV7-6,NA,TRBJ2-1,TRBD2,CASSWTSGPNNEQFF,TGTGCCAGCAGCTGGACTAGCGGGCCTAACAATGAGCAGTTCTTC
TRBV4-2,NA,TRBJ2-7,NA,CASSQGDDSYEQYF,TGTGCCAGCAGCCAAGGAGATGACTCCTACGAGCAGTACTTC
TRBV9,few,TRBJ2-1,NA,CASSGSAYNEQFF,TGTGCCAGCAGCGGGAGCGCGTACAATGAGCAGTTCTTC
TRBV18,NA,TRBJ2-6,TRBD1,CASSRGQGNSGANVLTF,TGTGCCAGCTCACGGGGACAGGGCAACTCTGGGGCCAACGTCCTGACTTTC
TRBV2,few,TRBJ1-1,TRBD1,CASTARDRGTEAFF,TGTGCCAGCACCGCACGGGACAGGGGGACTGAAGCTTTCTTT
TRBV15,NA,TRBJ2-7,TRBD2,CASGRGTYEQYF,TGTGCCTCCGGGAGGGGAACCTACGAGCAGTACTTC
TRBV4-1,NA,TRBJ2-5,TRBD2,CASSQKPEGLAGQETQYF,TGCGCCAGCAGCCAAAAACCAGAGGGACTAGCGGGACAAGAGACCCAGTACTTC
TRBV6-1,NA,TRBJ2-2,NA,CASSDRGIGELFF,TGTGCCAGCAGTGACAGGGGAATCGGGGAGCTGTTTTTT
TRBV7-3,NA,TRBJ1-1,TRBD1,CASSLVGTAEAFF,TGTGCCAGCAGCTTAGTCGGGACAGCCGAAGCTTTCTTT
TRBV2,NA,TRBJ2-7,TRBD1,CASRKGQGAYEQYF,TGTGCCAGCAGGAAGGGACAGGGGGCTTACGAGCAGTACTTC
TRBV5-1,NA,TRBJ1-1,NA,CASSFAGVTEAFF,TGCGCCAGCAGCTTTGCGGGGGTCACTGAAGCTTTCTTT
TRBV6-6,NA,TRBJ2-1,TRBD1,CASSSTGVYNEQFF,TGTGCCAGCAGTTCAACAGGGGTCTACAATGAGCAGTTCTTC
TRBV29-1,NA,TRBJ1-1,NA,CSVVGENTEAFF,TGCAGCGTTGTAGGGGAGAACACTGAAGCTTTCTTT
TRBV25-1,NA,TRBJ2-7,TRBD1,CASSEVGQGAKAYEQYF,TGTGCCAGCAGTGAGGTGGGCCAGGGGGCAAAGGCCTACGAGCAGTACTTC
TRBV5-4,NA,TRBJ1-1,TRBD1,CASSPGRGRGSTEAFF,TGTGCCAGCAGCCCCGGGAGGGGGCGAGGGAGCACTGAAGCTTTCTTT
TRBV28,medium-sized,TRBJ1-1,NA,CASSLRQKGAFF,TGTGCCAGCAGTTTGAGACAGAAGGGGGCTTTCTTT
TRBV10-3,NA,TRBJ2-7,NA,CAIRTDSLGEQYF,TGTGCCATCAGGACCGACAGTCTGGGCGAGCAGTACTTC
TRBV7-9,few,TRBJ1-6,NA,CASSLPNSPLHF,TGTGCCAGCAGCCTACCGAATTCACCCCTCCACTTT
TRBV7-8,few,TRBJ2-3,TRBD2,CASSSAGGVDTQYF,TGTGCCAGCAGCTCAGCGGGAGGGGTAGATACGCAGTATTTT
TRBV30,once,TRBJ2-7,TRBD2,CAWSVSGRSYEQYF,TGTGCCTGGAGTGTTAGCGGGAGGTCTTACGAGCAGTACTTC
TRBV5-6,NA,TRBJ2-5,TRBD2,CASSQAGEGETQYF,TGTGCCAGTTCCCAAGCGGGAGAGGGGGAGACCCAGTACTTC
TRBV11-3,NA,TRBJ2-3,NA,CASRPRRCTDTQYF,TGTGCCAGCAGGCCGCGGCGGTGCACAGATACGCAGTATTTT
TRBV6-1,NA,TRBJ2-5,NA,CASSDIRGSQETQYF,TGTGCCAGCAGTGACATTCGGGGTTCTCAAGAGACCCAGTACTTC
TRBV9,NA,TRBJ1-2,NA,CASSVEGVVANYGYTF,TGTGCCAGCAGCGTAGAAGGGGTTGTCGCTAACTATGGCTACACCTTC
TRBV7-6,NA,TRBJ2-7,TRBD2,CASSDSGRWYEQYF,TGTGCCAGCAGCGATAGCGGGAGATGGTACGAGCAGTACTTC
TRBV7-9,once,TRBJ1-1,NA,CASSLQGTNTEAFF,TGTGCCAGCAGCTTACAGGGGACGAACACTGAAGCTTTCTTT